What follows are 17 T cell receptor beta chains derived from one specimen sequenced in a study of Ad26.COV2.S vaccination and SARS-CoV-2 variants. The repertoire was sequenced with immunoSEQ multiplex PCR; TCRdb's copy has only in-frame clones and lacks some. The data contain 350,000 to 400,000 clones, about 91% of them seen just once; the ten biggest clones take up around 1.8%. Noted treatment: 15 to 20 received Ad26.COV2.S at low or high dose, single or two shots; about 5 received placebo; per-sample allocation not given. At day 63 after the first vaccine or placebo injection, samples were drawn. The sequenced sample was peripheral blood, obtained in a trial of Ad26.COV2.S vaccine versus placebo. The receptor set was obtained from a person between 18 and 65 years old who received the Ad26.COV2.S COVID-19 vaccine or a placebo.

The CDR3 spells CASTWDRVNTGELFF. As DNA, the CDR3 is TGCGCCAGCACCTGGGACAGGGTAAACACCGGGGAGCTGTTTTTT. This chain links TRBV5-1 with TRBJ2-2; 9 nucleotides match TRBD1. Germline V gene data show CDR1 as SGHRS and CDR2 as YFSETQ. V trimming: 6 bases; J trimming: 2 bases; junction bases outside the gene matches: 5. The CDR3 sequence is 15 residues long.

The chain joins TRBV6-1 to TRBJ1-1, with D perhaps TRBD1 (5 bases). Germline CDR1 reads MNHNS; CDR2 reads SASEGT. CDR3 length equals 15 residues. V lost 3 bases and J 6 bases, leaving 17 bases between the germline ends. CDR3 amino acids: CASSDRAGPEAEAFF. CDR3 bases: TGTGCCAGCAGTGACCGAGCGGGGCCAGAGGCTGAAGCTTTCTTT.

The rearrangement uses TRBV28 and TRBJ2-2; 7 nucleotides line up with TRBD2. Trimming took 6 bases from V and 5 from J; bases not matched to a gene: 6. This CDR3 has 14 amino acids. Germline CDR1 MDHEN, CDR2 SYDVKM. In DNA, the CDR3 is TGTGCCAGCAGCTACTCGGGAGGAACCGGGGAGCTGTTTTTT. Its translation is CASSYSGGTGELFF.

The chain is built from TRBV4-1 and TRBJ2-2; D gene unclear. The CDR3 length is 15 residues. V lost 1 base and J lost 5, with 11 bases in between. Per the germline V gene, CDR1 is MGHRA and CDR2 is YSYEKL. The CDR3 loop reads CASSQVPSGTGELFF. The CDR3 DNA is TGCGCCAGCAGCCAAGTCCCTAGTGGAACCGGGGAGCTGTTTTTT.

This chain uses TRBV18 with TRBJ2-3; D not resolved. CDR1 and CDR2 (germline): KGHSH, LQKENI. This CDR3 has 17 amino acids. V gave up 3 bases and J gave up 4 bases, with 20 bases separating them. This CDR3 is CASSPYPETPAADTQYF. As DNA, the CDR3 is TGTGCCAGCTCACCCTACCCGGAGACTCCTGCGGCAGATACGCAGTATTTT.

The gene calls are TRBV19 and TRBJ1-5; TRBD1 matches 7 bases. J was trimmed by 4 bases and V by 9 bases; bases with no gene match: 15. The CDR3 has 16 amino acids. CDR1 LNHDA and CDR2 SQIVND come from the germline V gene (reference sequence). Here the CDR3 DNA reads TGTGCCAGCCGACCCGCGGGAGGGGGCGAGAATCAGCCCCAGCATTTT. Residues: CASRPAGGGENQPQHF.

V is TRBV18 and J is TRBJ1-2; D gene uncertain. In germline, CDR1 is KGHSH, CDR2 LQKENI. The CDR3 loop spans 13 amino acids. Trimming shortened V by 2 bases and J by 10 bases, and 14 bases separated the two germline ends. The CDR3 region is CASSPTAGVFYTF. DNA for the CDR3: TGTGCCAGCTCACCAACGGCCGGGGTTTTCTACACCTTC. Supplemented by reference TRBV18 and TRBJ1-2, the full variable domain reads NAGVMQNPRHLVRRRGQEARLRCSPMKGHSHVYWYRQLPEEGLKFMVYLQKENIIDESGMPKERFSAEFPKEGPSILRIQQVVRGDSAAYFCASSPTAGVFYTFGSGTRLTVV.

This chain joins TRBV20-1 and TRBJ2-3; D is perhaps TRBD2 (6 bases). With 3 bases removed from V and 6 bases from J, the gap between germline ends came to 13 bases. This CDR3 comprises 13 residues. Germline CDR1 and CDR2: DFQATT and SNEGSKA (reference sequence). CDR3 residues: CSASSGRRDTQYF. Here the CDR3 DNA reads TGCAGTGCTAGTTCCGGGAGAAGGGATACGCAGTATTTT.

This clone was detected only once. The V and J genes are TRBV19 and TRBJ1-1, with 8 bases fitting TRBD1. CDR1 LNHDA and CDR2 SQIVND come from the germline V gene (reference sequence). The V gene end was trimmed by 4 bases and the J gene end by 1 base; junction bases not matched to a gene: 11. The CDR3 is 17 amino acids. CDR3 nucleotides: TGTGCCAGTAGTACCTCAACCGGGACAGGTAAGAACACTGAAGCTTTCTTT. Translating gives CASSTSTGTGKNTEAFF.

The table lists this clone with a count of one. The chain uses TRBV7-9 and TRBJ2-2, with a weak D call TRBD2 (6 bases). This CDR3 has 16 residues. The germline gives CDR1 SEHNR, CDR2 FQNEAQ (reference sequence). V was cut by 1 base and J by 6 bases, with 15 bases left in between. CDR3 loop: CASSLELGSSAGELFF. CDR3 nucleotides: TGTGCCAGCAGCTTAGAGCTGGGATCTAGCGCCGGGGAGCTGTTTTTT.

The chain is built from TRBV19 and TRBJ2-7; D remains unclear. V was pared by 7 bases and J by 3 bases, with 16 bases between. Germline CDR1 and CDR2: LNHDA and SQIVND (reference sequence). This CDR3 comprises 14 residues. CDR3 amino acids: CASTRTYGDYEQYF. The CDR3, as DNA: TGTGCCAGTACTAGGACGTATGGTGACTACGAGCAGTACTTC.

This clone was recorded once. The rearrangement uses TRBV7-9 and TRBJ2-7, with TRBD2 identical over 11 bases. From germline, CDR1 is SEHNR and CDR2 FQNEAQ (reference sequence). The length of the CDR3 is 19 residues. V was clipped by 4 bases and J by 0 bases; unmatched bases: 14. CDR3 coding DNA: TGTGCCAGCAGCTCCCCTAGCGGGAGGAGTAACAAAAGCTCCTACGAGCAGTACTTC. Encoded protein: CASSSPSGRSNKSSYEQYF.

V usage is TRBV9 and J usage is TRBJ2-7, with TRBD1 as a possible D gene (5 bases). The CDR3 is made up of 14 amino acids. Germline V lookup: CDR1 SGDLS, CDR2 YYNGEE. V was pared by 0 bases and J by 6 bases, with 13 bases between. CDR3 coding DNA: TGTGCCAGCAGCGTAGCAGGAGTAACAGGCGAGCAGTACTTC. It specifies CASSVAGVTGEQYF.

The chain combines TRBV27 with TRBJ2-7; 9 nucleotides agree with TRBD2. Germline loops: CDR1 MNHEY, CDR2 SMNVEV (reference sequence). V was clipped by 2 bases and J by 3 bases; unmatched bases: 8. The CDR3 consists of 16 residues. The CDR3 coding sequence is TGTGCCAGCAGTTTAGCTAGCGGGAACCCTCTCTACGAGCAGTACTTC. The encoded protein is CASSLASGNPLYEQYF.

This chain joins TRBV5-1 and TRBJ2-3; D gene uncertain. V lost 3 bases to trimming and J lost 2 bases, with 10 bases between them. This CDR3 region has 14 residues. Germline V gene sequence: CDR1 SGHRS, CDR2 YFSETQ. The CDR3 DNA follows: TGCGCCAGCAGCTCCGCGGCCGACACAGATACGCAGTATTTT. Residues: CASSSAADTDTQYF. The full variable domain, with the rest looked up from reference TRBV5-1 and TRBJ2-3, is KAGVTQTPRYLIKTRGQQVTLSCSPISGHRSVSWYQQTPGQGLQFLFEYFSETQRNKGNFPGRFSGRQFSNSRSEMNVSTLELGDSALYLCASSSAADTDTQYFGPGTRLTVL.

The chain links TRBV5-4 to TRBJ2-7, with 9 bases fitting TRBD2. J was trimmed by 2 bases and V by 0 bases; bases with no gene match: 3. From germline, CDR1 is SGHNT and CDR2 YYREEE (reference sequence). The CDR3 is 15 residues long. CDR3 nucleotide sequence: TGTGCCAGCAGCTTGGCCCGCGGGGGGGCCTACGAGCAGTACTTC. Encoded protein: CASSLARGGAYEQYF.

This chain's CDR3 is CASSATRGRGYTF. The CDR3 DNA reads as TGTGCCAGCAGCGCGACCAGGGGGCGAGGCTACACCTTC. V is TRBV3-1 (or the pseudogene TRBV3-2) and J is TRBJ1-2; 8 nucleotides agree with TRBD1. Trimming cost V 5 bases and J 8 bases; bases outside gene matches: 7. CDR1 and CDR2 (germline): LGHDT, YNNKEL (reference sequence). The CDR3 sequence is 13 residues long.